Below, one TCR beta chain is given with its context. Its antigen is still unknown. This entry comes from a study of CD8 T cells in ankylosing spondylitis. Study results and limitations: Significant enrichment of disease-linked clones was reportedly seen in matched ankylosing spondylitis synovial fluid.

Making the TCR beta libraries involved quantitative 5'-RACE with molecular barcodes. Using its own MiXCR run on the 5' RACE reads, TCRdb lists one record per CDR3 protein. Here the sample spans some 200,000 distinct CDR3 sequences, roughly 18% being singletons. The V end was cut by 0 bases, the J end by 0 bases, with 12 bases between. CDR3 length equals 15 residues. Germline CDR1 is SQVTM and CDR2 is ANQGSEA. The sample consisted of blood, either unsorted or a sorted T cell fraction (not recorded which). The chain uses TRBV29-1 and TRBJ2-7; TRBD2 might be the D (6 bases). The source of this sequence is a male donor aged 5 to 30 with ankylosing spondylitis or in good health (not recorded which). The DNA of the CDR3 is TGCAGCGTTGAAGATCGCCTAGCGCACTCCTACGAGCAGTACTTC. It translates to CSVEDRLAHSYEQYF.